The clone carrying this T cell receptor beta chain was counted only a few times. Its specificity is not known. This record belongs to a study of blood T cells in healthy people across ages. Study-level information: The capture of about one barcoded beta molecule per two T cells was achieved by template switching.

Isolated PBMCs totaled at least 7 million in each sample. General observations from the study: Per million T cells, TCR beta diversity dropped roughly linearly as age increased.

Trimming pared 7 bases from V and 3 bases from J, leaving 14 bases between. The CDR3 runs to 14 residues. Germline CDR1 reads LGHNT; CDR2 reads FRNRAP. Primers used in a second PCR of roughly 6 to 12 cycles were a sample-barcoded 5' primer and a J-beta primer mix. One entry per CDR3 protein, called by TCRdb with MiXCR from the 5' RACE reads. The sample has 550,000 to 750,000 distinct CDR3 sequences, around a fifth seen once. The rearrangement uses TRBV12-5 and TRBJ2-3; tentative D call: TRBD2 (5 bases). The source material was blood. The TCR was taken from a man between 65 and 85 years old in good health. The CDR3 DNA reads TGTGCTAGTGCGAGGGCCTCTCGGACAGATACGCAGTATTTT. Encoded protein: CASARASRTDTQYF. Based on the CDR3 plus reference TRBV12-5 and TRBJ2-3, the full variable domain is DARVTQTPRHKVTEMGQEVTMRCQPILGHNTVFWYRQTMMQGLELLAYFRNRAPLDDSGMPKDRFSAEMPDATLATLKIQPSEPRDSAVYFCASARASRTDTQYFGPGTRLTVL.